This note documents a single TCR beta chain sequence. The antigen it recognizes is unknown. It has no much larger one-base neighbor in the sample; base qualities were not kept. From the cysteine up to the phenylalanine, the CDR3 has a length of 15 residues. The retained sequence is limited to the CDR3, 45 bases, with the frame set at the first base. Looking up the germline V gene (reference sequence) yields CDR1 MNHEY and CDR2 SMNVEV. V gives up 0 bases and J gives up 0 bases, and the segment between their germline ends measures 3 bases. The collaborating institutions used their own protocols to collect whole blood in K2EDTA tubes. Collaborator samples were shipped for TCRbeta analysis as frozen whole blood, isolated PBMCs, or DNA extracted from either sample type. This entry is derived from a study of blood T cell repertoires in COVID-19 (dated by TCRdb to between 2020 and 2021). Looking at the study overall: The collaborator samples originated in the United States, Italy and Spain and spanned the acute and convalescent phases of COVID-19. The repertoires were released in a freely available public database meant as a resource for research on the immune response to SARS-CoV-2. The material from the prospective study consisted of cDNA or gDNA derived from T cells, B-cell-depleted T cells, or PBMCs. The samples were drawn from the first 160 participants of the ongoing ImmuneRACE study and from under 1,500 subjects provided by 6 global collaborators. A de-identified subject ID, COVID-19 status, age in years and sex were almost always included in the sample metadata. The dataset comprised deeply sampled blood TCRbeta repertoires from subjects exposed to, actively infected with, or recovered from COVID-19. Where available, HLA class I and class II types were taken from metadata supplied by the sample provider and were not determined by assay-based typing. What the work shows at the level of the full study, not this receptor alone: The amount of clinical and demographic metadata varied by source and participant and was provided uncurated.

The immunoSEQ Assay, a bias-controlled multiplex PCR, was used to amplify TCRbeta CDR3 regions from genomic DNA. The source study handled its data this way. Within the assay, amplification of reference gene primers was used to estimate how many nucleated cells each sample contained. Sequence reads were collapsed and filtered to measure the absolute abundance of every unique TCRbeta CDR3 rearrangement. For each sample, productive Simpson clonality was calculated as the square root of Simpson's diversity index across productive rearrangements. This immuneACCESS table, as held by TCRdb, lists in-frame sequences with V and J called but not all clones. Of the missing ones, under half trace to an unresolved V gene in checked studies; the others have no known cause. V, J and clone size are taken as reported in that table, and D and trimming were inferred from the DNA itself. The sample profile shows about 200,000 clones; roughly 90% of them were found once. 2% to 2.5% of the sample is held by the ten biggest clonotypes.

The sample was peripheral blood. This receptor was identified in a woman in her forties or fifties with acute or convalescent COVID-19. The chain links TRBV27 with TRBJ2-6, with no confidently assigned D gene. The DNA sequence is given as TGTGCCAGCAGTTTATCCGTCTCTGGGGCCAACGTCCTGACTTTC. Its translation reads: CASSLSVSGANVLTF.